This entry is about one TCR beta chain. No antigen is known for it. The CDR3 totals 17 residues. Trimming took 3 bases from V and 4 from J; bases not matched to a gene: 9. TCRdb processed the RT-PCR reads anew with MiXCR; each CDR3 protein has one entry. Altogether more than 200,000 distinct CDR3 sequences are present, 12% being singletons, with the ten largest covering about 7.8%. This record belongs to a study of response to subunit inactivated influenza vaccine. Overall study results and limits: It was the authors' suggestion that each seasonal influenza vaccination recruits few new T cells.

Material: non-naive T cells sorted from PBMCs, obtained roughly 15 days before vaccination. V usage is TRBV12-3 or TRBV12-4 and J usage is TRBJ2-3; 11 bases align to TRBD2. The source is a man aged 50-60 years who received an inactivated influenza vaccine. The CDR3 spells CASSFSLAGGGADTQYF. CDR3 nucleotides: TGTGCCAGCAGTTTCTCCCTAGCGGGAGGTGGGGCAGATACGCAGTATTTT.